This T cell receptor beta chain derives from a study of blood T cell repertoires in COVID-19. For the study at large: The United States, Italy and Spain provided the acute and convalescent COVID-19 samples. T cells, B-cell-depleted T cells, or PBMCs supplied cDNA or gDNA.

Germline values: CDR1 KGHSH, CDR2 LQKENI. The V and J ends lost 5 bases and 7 bases respectively, with 15 bases between them. CDR3 size: 15 residues. Assay: immunoSEQ multiplex PCR; the TCRdb copy retains only in-frame clones and omits some. Among 15,000 to 17,000 clones listed, less than 80% were seen once. The gene calls are TRBV18 and TRBJ1-6, with D perhaps TRBD1 (6 bases). Input material: peripheral blood. This TCR came from a man aged 65-85 years with active or convalescent COVID-19. CDR3 DNA: TGTGCCAGCTCAGCCCTACAGGGACGAAATTCACCCCTCCACTTT. It codes for CASSALQGRNSPLHF.